This T cell receptor beta chain was identified in a study of T cells in Graves' hyperthyroidism and ophthalmopathy. Study-wide results and caveats: Blood shared most expanded thyroid clonotypes above 0.001.

This clonotype was seen repeatedly, ten times or more. Its antigen is still unknown. Amplified TCR beta CDR3 regions came from RNA transcripts. In the first-round RT-PCR of the TCR CDR3, the HTBI primer set was used. Via MiXCR, TCRdb re-called the multiplex PCR reads, giving one row per CDR3 protein. Among 300,000 to 450,000 distinct CDR3 sequences, about 18% were seen once, and the ten largest hold 35% to 45%. The germline CDR1 and CDR2 sequences are KGHSH and LQKENI. V was pared by 2 bases and J by 12 bases, with 16 bases between. This CDR3 contains 13 residues. V gene TRBV18 combines with J gene TRBJ1-1; D remains unclear. The sequencing input was blood. This TCR was sampled from a man aged 18 to 30 with Graves' ophthalmopathy. DNA of the CDR3: TGTGCCAGCTCACCATTAGTGAATGATTTGTCTTTCTTT. Translation gives CASSPLVNDLSFF.